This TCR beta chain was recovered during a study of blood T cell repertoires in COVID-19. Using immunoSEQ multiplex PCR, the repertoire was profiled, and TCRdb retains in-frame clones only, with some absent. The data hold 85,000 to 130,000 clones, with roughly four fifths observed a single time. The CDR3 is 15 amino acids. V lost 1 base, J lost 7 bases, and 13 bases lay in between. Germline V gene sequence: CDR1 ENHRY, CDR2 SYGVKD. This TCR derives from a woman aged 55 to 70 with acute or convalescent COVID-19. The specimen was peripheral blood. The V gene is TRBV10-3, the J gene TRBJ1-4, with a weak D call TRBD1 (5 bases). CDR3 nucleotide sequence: TGTGCCATCAGTGAGTACGGAGGGGAAACTGAAAAACTGTTTTTT. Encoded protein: CAISEYGGETEKLFF.